A single sample is the source of the 26 T cell receptor beta chains below, sequenced in a study of blood T cells in healthy people across ages. Sample-barcoded 5' priming and a J-beta primer mix drove a second PCR of roughly 6 to 12 cycles. One entry per CDR3 protein, called by TCRdb with MiXCR from the 5' RACE reads. This table holds approximately 1,000,000 distinct CDR3 sequences, less than 45% found once. Material for sequencing was blood. The origin of the receptors is a man in his late teens or twenties in good health.

V usage is TRBV12-3 or TRBV12-4 and J usage is TRBJ2-3, with D uncertain. The CDR3 runs 14 residues. V was trimmed by 5 bases and J by 5 bases, leaving 14 bases between them. The CDR3 DNA follows: TGTGCCAGCAGTCCCGGGTTCCCTGGAGATACGCAGTATTTT. This encodes CASSPGFPGDTQYF.

The rearrangement links TRBV4-3 to TRBJ1-5; unclear D gene. This CDR3 is built from 15 residues. Trimming removed 6 bases at V and 0 bases at J, with 12 bases between. The germline V gene encodes CDR1 LGHNA and CDR2 YSLEER. For the CDR3, the DNA is TGCGCCAGCAGTCAAAACAGTGATAGCAATCAGCCCCAGCATTTT. It encodes CASSQNSDSNQPQHF.

The chain carries TRBV9 and TRBJ2-7; 10 bases line up with TRBD2. The J call may be in error: the DNA end matches TRBJ2-5 better. The CDR3 is 14 amino acids. CDR1 is SGDLS and CDR2 is YYNGEE in the germline V gene. The CDR3 sequence is CASSASGGRETQYF. Written as DNA, the CDR3 is TGTGCCAGCAGCGCTAGCGGGGGAAGAGAGACCCAGTACTTC.

The V call is TRBV20-1, the J call TRBJ2-7; perhaps D is TRBD1 or TRBD2 (5 bases each). Germline V gives CDR1 DFQATT, CDR2 SNEGSKA (reference sequence). The CDR3 has 13 amino acids. V gave up 3 bases and J gave up 1 base, with 10 bases separating them. CDR3 residues: CSASRDGSYEQYF. In nucleotides, the CDR3 is TGCAGTGCTAGCAGGGACGGGTCCTACGAGCAGTACTTC.

The rearrangement uses TRBV6-6 and TRBJ1-1; D is uncertain. The CDR3 loop spans 14 amino acids. V was pared by 4 bases and J by 3 bases, with 12 bases between. CDR1 and CDR2 (germline): MNHNY, SVGAGI (reference sequence). The CDR3 loop reads CASSSPTSYTEAFF. The CDR3 region has the DNA TGTGCCAGCAGTTCCCCCACGTCCTACACTGAAGCTTTCTTT.

The J gene is TRBJ1-5, the V gene TRBV20-1; D is possibly TRBD1 (5 bases). Germline CDR1 reads DFQATT; CDR2 reads SNEGSKA (reference sequence). The ends were cut back, 2 bases at V and 0 bases at J, with 14 bases in the middle. The CDR3 has 16 residues. The CDR3 protein is CSARQDSKISNQPQHF. The CDR3 DNA follows: TGCAGTGCTAGACAAGACAGTAAAATTAGCAATCAGCCCCAGCATTTT.

This clonotype was recorded at least ten times. The J gene is TRBJ2-5, the V gene TRBV4-2, with 9 bases lining up with TRBD2. Unmatched junction bases numbered 5, after V lost 1 base and J lost 2 bases. Germline-derived CDR1 and CDR2 are LGHNA and YNFKEQ. The CDR3 totals 16 residues. Here the CDR3 reads CASSQVASGVQETQYF. The CDR3 nucleotides read TGTGCCAGCAGCCAAGTGGCTAGCGGGGTACAAGAGACCCAGTACTTC.

This clonotype was observed a single time. The V call is TRBV6-2 or TRBV6-3, the J call TRBJ1-4; D possibly corresponds to TRBD1 (5 bases). Germline loops: CDR1 MNHEY, CDR2 SVGEGT. Trimming took off 4 bases at V and 0 bases at J, with 12 bases between the two ends. This CDR3 is built from 16 residues. The CDR3 sequence is CASSSRQIATNEKLFF. Here the CDR3 DNA reads TGTGCCAGCAGTTCCCGACAGATTGCAACTAATGAAAAACTGTTTTTT.

The chain couples TRBV11-1 to TRBJ2-1; D gene unclear. Germline assignment: CDR1 SGHAT and CDR2 FQDESV (reference sequence). V lost 2 bases and J 0 bases, leaving 11 bases between the germline ends. The CDR3 runs 16 residues. The DNA for the CDR3 is TGTGCCAGCAGCTTATATCACGGGCTCTCCTACAATGAGCAGTTCTTC. The encoded protein is CASSLYHGLSYNEQFF.

This chain links TRBV19 with TRBJ2-1; 7 bases are a match to TRBD1. The CDR3 sequence is 15 residues long. Trimming removed 5 bases from V and 7 bases from J; junction bases left unmatched: 11. Germline values: CDR1 LNHDA, CDR2 SQIVND (reference sequence). In nucleotides, the CDR3 is TGTGCCAGTAGTGATACAGGGGCTGGTTGGAATGAGCAGTTCTTC. Protein product: CASSDTGAGWNEQFF.

This sequence joins TRBV3-1 and TRBJ1-2; D unclear. CDR3 length: 17 amino acids. Trimming removed 0 bases from V and 4 bases from J, with 18 bases in between. The germline gives CDR1 LGHDT, CDR2 YNNKEL (reference sequence). This CDR3 is CASSQDSEVEDVYGYTF. The DNA of the CDR3 is TGTGCCAGCAGCCAAGATTCGGAGGTGGAGGATGTCTATGGCTACACCTTC.

The chain has TRBV6-1 and TRBJ2-3, with TRBD1 identical over 7 bases. The CDR3 length is 15 residues. The germline CDR1 and CDR2 sequences are MNHNS and SASEGT. The ends lost 5 bases at V and 2 bases at J; junction bases unmatched: 7. This CDR3 reads CASSYTGANTDTQYF. The CDR3 DNA sequence: TGTGCCAGCAGTTATACAGGGGCGAACACAGATACGCAGTATTTT.

The chain uses TRBV9 and TRBJ1-5, with a weak D call TRBD1 (6 bases). V lost 0 bases, J lost 1 base, and 8 bases lay in between. This CDR3 is 15 amino acids long. Germline V gene lookup returns CDR1 SGDLS and CDR2 YYNGEE. The CDR3: CASSVGGLSNQPQHF. In DNA, the CDR3 is TGTGCCAGCAGCGTAGGGGGGCTAAGCAATCAGCCCCAGCATTTT.

This clonotype was seen a few times. This sequence joins TRBV6-2 or TRBV6-3 and TRBJ2-7; D remains ambiguous. The CDR3 has 14 amino acids. In germline, CDR1 is MNHEY, CDR2 SVGEGT. V lost 3 bases and J 0 bases, leaving 9 bases between the germline ends. CDR3 sequence reads: CASSYWLSSYEQYF. As DNA, the CDR3 is TGTGCCAGCAGTTATTGGTTAAGCTCCTACGAGCAGTACTTC.

This clonotype has a handful of counts. The CDR3 region has the DNA TGTGCCAGCAGTATCCGGGGGGCCAATGAGCAGTTCTTC. Its translation is CASSIRGANEQFF. The V gene is TRBV3-1, the J gene TRBJ2-1; the D gene is possibly TRBD2 (7 bases). The CDR3 loop spans 13 amino acids. Germline values: CDR1 LGHDT, CDR2 YNNKEL (reference sequence). Trimming removed 6 bases from V and 6 bases from J, with 12 bases in between.

The table lists this clonotype with many counts. CDR3 coding DNA: TGTGCCAGCAGCTTAACGGACGATCAGCCCCAGCATTTT. Protein: CASSLTDDQPQHF. J is TRBJ1-5 and V is TRBV7-9; D gene ambiguous. This CDR3 is 13 amino acids long. CDR1 SEHNR and CDR2 FQNEAQ come from the germline V gene (reference sequence). The V end lost 2 bases, the J end lost 5 bases, and 7 bases lay between the germline ends.

About this clonotype itself: Germline is not matched at one junction end, which may reflect a read error. This chain connects TRBV5-1 to TRBJ1-2, with 7 nucleotides matching TRBD1. The CDR3 consists of 15 residues. Germline V gene sequence: CDR1 SGHRS, CDR2 YFSETQ. This CDR3 is CSSSFSPGTAYGYTF. CDR3 DNA: TGCTCCAGCAGTTTCAGCCCCGGGACAGCCTATGGCTACACCTTC.

This clonotype was recorded a few times. The gene calls are TRBV29-1 and TRBJ2-3; D gene uncertain. This CDR3 contains 12 residues. From germline, CDR1 is SQVTM and CDR2 ANQGSEA. V was pared by 4 bases and J by 2 bases, with 7 bases between. In DNA, the CDR3 is TGCAGCGTTGGCGAATCCACAGATACGCAGTATTTT. Its protein is CSVGESTDTQYF.

Only a few counts were recorded for this clonotype. This rearrangement joins TRBV12-3 or TRBV12-4 to TRBJ1-1; TRBD1 matches 8 bases. CDR3 length: 14 residues. J gave up 6 bases and V 5 bases, and 8 bases lay outside the gene matches. The CDR3 loop is CASSPPGTGSEAFF. CDR3 DNA sequence: TGTGCCAGCAGTCCTCCCGGGACAGGATCTGAAGCTTTCTTT.

This chain joins TRBV9 and TRBJ2-3; D not resolved. CDR1 is SGDLS and CDR2 is YYNGEE in the germline V gene. The CDR3 runs 15 residues. The V end lost 0 bases, the J end lost 2 bases, and 10 bases lay between the germline ends. The CDR3 is CASSVDPDNTDTQYF. The CDR3 bases are TGTGCCAGCAGCGTAGATCCGGATAACACAGATACGCAGTATTTT.

This clonotype was seen more than once but under ten times. This chain joins TRBV7-2 and TRBJ2-4, with no clear D. The CDR3 runs 13 residues. Germline CDR1 and CDR2: SGHTA and FQGNSA. V lost 0 bases, J lost 8 bases, and 8 bases lay in between. This CDR3 is CASSLAQEDIQYF. The CDR3 DNA follows: TGTGCCAGCAGCTTAGCGCAAGAGGACATTCAGTACTTC.

This clonotype was counted ten times or more. The chain couples TRBV7-9 to TRBJ2-7, with a tentative D call TRBD1 (5 bases). V lost 5 bases, J lost 2 bases, and 13 bases lay in between. The length of the CDR3 is 14 residues. Per the germline V gene, CDR1 is SEHNR and CDR2 is FQNEAQ (reference sequence). DNA of the CDR3: TGTGCCAGCAGCCATAAGGGGTTGCCCTACGAGCAGTACTTC. Amino acid sequence: CASSHKGLPYEQYF.

This chain uses TRBV4-2 with TRBJ1-2; D gene uncertain. CDR1 LGHNA and CDR2 YNFKEQ come from the germline V gene. V gave up 4 bases and J gave up 6 bases, with 24 bases separating them. The CDR3 is 17 amino acids. As DNA, the CDR3 is TGTGCCAGCAGCCGAGTAGCCGCGAAGCTTATCAGGCATGGCTACACCTTC. It is translated as CASSRVAAKLIRHGYTF.

This clonotype was detected a few times. The chain has TRBV4-1 and TRBJ1-6; 9 bases are shared with TRBD1. V dropped 4 bases and J dropped 9; count of bases not matched to a gene: 7. Germline loops: CDR1 MGHRA, CDR2 YSYEKL. This CDR3 has 15 residues. The CDR3 nucleotides read TGCGCCAGCAGCCCTTGGACAGGGGAGAGTTCACCCCTCCACTTT. Translation gives CASSPWTGESSPLHF.

V usage is TRBV7-9 and J usage is TRBJ1-2, with D perhaps TRBD1 (6 bases). Germline V lookup: CDR1 SEHNR, CDR2 FQNEAQ (reference sequence). V was clipped by 5 bases and J by 7 bases, with 14 bases between them. The CDR3 has 13 residues. The CDR3 loop is CASSSWDILGYTF. CDR3 DNA: TGTGCCAGCAGCAGCTGGGACATTCTTGGCTACACCTTC.

This clonotype has more than one count but fewer than ten. V usage is TRBV7-2 and J usage is TRBJ2-7, with D unresolved. Trimming took off 6 bases at V and 3 bases at J, with 15 bases between the two ends. CDR3 size: 14 residues. Germline V gives CDR1 SGHTA, CDR2 FQGNSA. The chain's CDR3 is CASSRIGLDYEQYF. The DNA for the CDR3 is TGTGCCAGCAGTCGAATAGGGTTAGACTACGAGCAGTACTTC.